The source of this T cell receptor beta chain is a study of graft-versus-host responses after intestinal transplantation. Overall study context: Once they had received anti-thymocyte globulin induction, all recipients took tacrolimus and steroids for two to three years.

The CDR3 spans 12 residues. The germline CDR1 and CDR2 sequences are MNHEY and SMNVEV (reference sequence). The V end lost 6 bases, the J end lost 4 bases, and 9 bases lay between the germline ends. Profiled with immunoSEQ multiplex PCR; TCRdb holds only in-frame clones, not every one. Among fewer than 15,000 clones listed, 67% were seen once. This clone appeared once. Graft tissue processing released intraepithelial and lamina propria lymphocytes. The TCR comes from a human patient who received an intestinal transplant, so some T cells may come from the graft donor. This specimen consisted of ileum tissue, obtained just over 650 days after intestinal transplantation. The chain employs TRBV27 and TRBJ1-2; D remains ambiguous. The CDR3 loop is CASRLGSYGYTF. In DNA form, the CDR3 reads TGTGCCAGCAGACTCGGTAGCTATGGCTACACCTTC.